The source of this T cell receptor beta chain is a study of prognosis after radiotherapy for stage I lung cancer. Overall study results and limits: The number of unique TCR clones went down after stereotactic body radiation therapy, with a median of roughly 9,300 versus 7,200.

Trimming shortened V by 2 bases and J by 10 bases, and 18 bases separated the two germline ends. CDR3 length: 16 residues. From germline, CDR1 is MNHNS and CDR2 SASEGT. With respect to this clonotype: Its target is not known. As the CDR3 is not closed by the conserved phenylalanine or tryptophan, this likely results from a read error.

Two rounds of multiplex PCR amplified TCR beta CDR3 from genomic DNA. Initially, in first-round PCR, primers specific to each TRBV and TRBJ gene were used. TCRdb itself ran the multiplex PCR reads through MiXCR, one entry per CDR3 protein. The table lists about 35,000 distinct CDR3 sequences, 25% to 40% of them singletons. This sample comprised PBMCs, obtained before or after stereotactic body radiation therapy (not recorded which). This chain uses TRBV6-1 with TRBJ1-6; D possibly corresponds to TRBD1 (6 bases). The clonotype comes from a donor over 45 with non-small cell lung cancer. The CDR3 DNA sequence: TGTGCCAGCAGTGAAATTGAGGCCAGAGGGGGATCACCCCTCCACTCT. Its translation is CASSEIEARGGSPLHS.